This TCR beta chain was observed in a study of siplizumab effects on memory and regulatory T cells. Broader study findings: An assignable phenotype, naive or memory, was missing from roughly 76-95% of proliferating CD4+ or CD8+ clones. Suppressive capability of dividing Tregs from siplizumab cultures went unverified. Apparently more diverse than memory cells, naive T cells also seemed major alloresponse contributors.

Approximately 100,000 TCR templates per sample were assayed. The table came from immunoSEQ multiplex PCR; TCRdb's copy has only in-frame clones and leaves some out. This sample has some 100,000 clones, with 94% found just once. Comment on this clone: The target antigen is unknown.

The V end lost 4 bases, the J end lost 9 bases, and 17 bases lay between the germline ends. The CDR3 spans 14 residues. Germline V gene lookup returns CDR1 SGHRS and CDR2 YFSETQ. The sample was Tregs sorted from blood. This sequence originates from a human donor in good health. The genes are TRBV5-1 and TRBJ2-1; maybe TRBD1 (6 bases). This CDR3 is CASSRDLQGSEQFF. In nucleotides, the CDR3 is TGCGCCAGCAGCCGCGACCTACAGGGAAGTGAGCAGTTCTTC.